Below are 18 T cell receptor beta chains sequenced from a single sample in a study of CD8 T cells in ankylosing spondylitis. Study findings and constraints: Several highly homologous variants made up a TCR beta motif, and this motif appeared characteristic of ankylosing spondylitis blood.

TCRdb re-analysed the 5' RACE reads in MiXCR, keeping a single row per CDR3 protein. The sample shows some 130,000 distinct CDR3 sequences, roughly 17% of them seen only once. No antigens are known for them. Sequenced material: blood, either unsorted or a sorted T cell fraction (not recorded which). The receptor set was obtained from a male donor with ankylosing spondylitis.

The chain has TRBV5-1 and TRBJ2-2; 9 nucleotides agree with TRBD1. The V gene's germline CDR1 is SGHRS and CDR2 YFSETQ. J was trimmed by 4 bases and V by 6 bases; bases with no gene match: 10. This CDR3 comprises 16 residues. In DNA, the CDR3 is TGCGCCAGCATGCTTGGTACAGGGGGCAGCACCGGGGAGCTGTTTTTT. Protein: CASMLGTGGSTGELFF.

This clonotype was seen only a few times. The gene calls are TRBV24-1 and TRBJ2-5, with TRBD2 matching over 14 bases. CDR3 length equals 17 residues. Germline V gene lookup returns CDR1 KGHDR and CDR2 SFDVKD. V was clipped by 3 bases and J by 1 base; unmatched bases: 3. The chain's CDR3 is CATSDGTSGSSQETQYF. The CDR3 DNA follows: TGTGCCACCAGTGATGGGACTAGCGGGAGTAGCCAAGAGACCCAGTACTTC.

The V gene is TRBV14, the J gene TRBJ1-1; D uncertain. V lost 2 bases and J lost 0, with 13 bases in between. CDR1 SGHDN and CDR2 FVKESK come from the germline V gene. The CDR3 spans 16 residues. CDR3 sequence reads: CASSQHPASMNTEAFF. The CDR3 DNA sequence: TGTGCCAGCAGCCAACATCCGGCTTCCATGAACACTGAAGCTTTCTTT.

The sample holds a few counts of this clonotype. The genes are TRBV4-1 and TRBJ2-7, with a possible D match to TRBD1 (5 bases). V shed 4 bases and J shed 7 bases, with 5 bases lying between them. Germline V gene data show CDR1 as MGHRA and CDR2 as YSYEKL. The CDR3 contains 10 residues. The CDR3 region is CASSPGEQYF. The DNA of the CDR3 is TGCGCCAGCAGCCCAGGGGAGCAGTACTTC.

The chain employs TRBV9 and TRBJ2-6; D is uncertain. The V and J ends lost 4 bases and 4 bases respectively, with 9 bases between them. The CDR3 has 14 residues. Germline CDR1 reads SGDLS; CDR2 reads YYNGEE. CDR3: CASSPSRGANVLTF. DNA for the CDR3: TGTGCCAGCAGCCCCAGTAGAGGGGCCAACGTCCTGACTTTC.

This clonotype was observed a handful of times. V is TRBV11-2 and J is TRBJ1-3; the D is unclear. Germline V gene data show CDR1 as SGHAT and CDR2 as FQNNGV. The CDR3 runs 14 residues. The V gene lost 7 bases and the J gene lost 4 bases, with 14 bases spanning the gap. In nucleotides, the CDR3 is TGTGCCAGCATCCAAATTCTGACCGGAAACACCATATATTTT. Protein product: CASIQILTGNTIYF.

The CDR3 region has the DNA TGTGCCAGCAGTCCTAAGGCGTCTCTCTTGGGCAATGAGCAGTTCTTC. Translation: CASSPKASLLGNEQFF. V is TRBV11-3 and J is TRBJ2-1; D unresolved. Trimming removed 6 bases from V and 6 bases from J, with 21 bases in between. The CDR3 runs to 16 residues. Per germline, CDR1 SGHNT and CDR2 YENEEA.

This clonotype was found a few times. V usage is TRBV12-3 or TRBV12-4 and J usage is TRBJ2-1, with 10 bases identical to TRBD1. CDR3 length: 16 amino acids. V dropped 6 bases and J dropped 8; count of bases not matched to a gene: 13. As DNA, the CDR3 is TGTGCCAGCAGGGGAATCCGGGACAGGGGTTTCGATGAGCAGTTCTTC. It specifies CASRGIRDRGFDEQFF.

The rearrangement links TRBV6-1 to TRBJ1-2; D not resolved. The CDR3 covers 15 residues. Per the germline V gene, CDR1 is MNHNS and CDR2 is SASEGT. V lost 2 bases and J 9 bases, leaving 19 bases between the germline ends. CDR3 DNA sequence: TGTGCCAGCAGTGAACCCTATTTGGGCGAGAATCGCTACACCTTC. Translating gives CASSEPYLGENRYTF.

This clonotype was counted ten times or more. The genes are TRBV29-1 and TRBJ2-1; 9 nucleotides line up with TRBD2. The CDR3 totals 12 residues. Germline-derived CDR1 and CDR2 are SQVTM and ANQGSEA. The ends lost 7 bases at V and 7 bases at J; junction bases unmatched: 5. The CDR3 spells CSGGRDLNEQFF. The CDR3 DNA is TGCAGCGGCGGGAGGGACCTTAATGAGCAGTTCTTC.

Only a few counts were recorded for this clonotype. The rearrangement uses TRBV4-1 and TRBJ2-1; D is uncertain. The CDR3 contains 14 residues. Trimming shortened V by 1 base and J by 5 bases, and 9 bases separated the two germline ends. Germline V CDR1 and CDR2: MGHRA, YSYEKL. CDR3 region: CASSQVPSNNEQFF. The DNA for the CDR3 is TGCGCCAGCAGCCAAGTTCCCTCGAACAATGAGCAGTTCTTC.

As DNA, the CDR3 is TGTGCCAGCAGTTTCACAACAGGGTTAGGTGAGCAGTTCTTC. As protein: CASSFTTGLGEQFF. The chain links TRBV28 to TRBJ2-1, with a possible D match to TRBD1 (6 bases). CDR1 and CDR2 from the germline V gene are MDHEN and SYDVKM. V was clipped by 3 bases and J by 9 bases, with 15 bases between them. The CDR3 length is 14 residues.

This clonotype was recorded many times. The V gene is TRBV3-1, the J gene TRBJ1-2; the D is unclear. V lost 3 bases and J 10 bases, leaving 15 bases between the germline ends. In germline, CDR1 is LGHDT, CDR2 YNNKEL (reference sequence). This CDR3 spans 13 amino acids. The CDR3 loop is CASSQFDRRDYTF. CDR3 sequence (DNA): TGTGCCAGCAGCCAGTTCGACCGCCGGGACTACACCTTC.

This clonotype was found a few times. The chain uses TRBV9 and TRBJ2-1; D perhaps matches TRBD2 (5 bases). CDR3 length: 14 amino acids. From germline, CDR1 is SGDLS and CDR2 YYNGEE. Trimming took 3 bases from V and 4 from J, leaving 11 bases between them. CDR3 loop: CASSGRELYNEQFF. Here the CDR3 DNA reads TGTGCCAGCAGCGGCCGGGAATTGTACAATGAGCAGTTCTTC. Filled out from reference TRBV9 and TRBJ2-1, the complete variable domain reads DSGVTQTPKHLITATGQRVTLRCSPRSGDLSVYWYQQSLDQGLQFLIQYYNGEERAKGNILERFSAQQFPDLHSELNLSSLELGDSALYFCASSGRELYNEQFFGPGTRLTVL.

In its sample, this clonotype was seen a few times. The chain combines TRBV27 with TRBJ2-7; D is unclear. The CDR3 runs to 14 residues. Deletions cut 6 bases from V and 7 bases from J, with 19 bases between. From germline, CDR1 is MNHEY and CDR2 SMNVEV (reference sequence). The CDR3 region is CASSHGVISLEQYF. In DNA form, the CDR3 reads TGTGCCAGCAGCCATGGGGTAATCTCTTTGGAGCAGTACTTC.

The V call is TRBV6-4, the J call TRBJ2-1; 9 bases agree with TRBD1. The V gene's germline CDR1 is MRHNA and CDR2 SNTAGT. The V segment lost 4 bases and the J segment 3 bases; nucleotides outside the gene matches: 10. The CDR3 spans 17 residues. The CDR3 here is CASSGAPDRGGYNEQFF. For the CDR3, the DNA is TGTGCCAGCAGTGGCGCTCCGGACAGGGGAGGCTACAATGAGCAGTTCTTC.

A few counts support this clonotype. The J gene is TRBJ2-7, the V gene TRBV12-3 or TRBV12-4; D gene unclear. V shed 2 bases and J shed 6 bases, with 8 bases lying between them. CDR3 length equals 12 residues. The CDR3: CASSLSKSEQYF. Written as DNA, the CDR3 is TGTGCCAGCAGTTTAAGCAAGTCCGAGCAGTACTTC.

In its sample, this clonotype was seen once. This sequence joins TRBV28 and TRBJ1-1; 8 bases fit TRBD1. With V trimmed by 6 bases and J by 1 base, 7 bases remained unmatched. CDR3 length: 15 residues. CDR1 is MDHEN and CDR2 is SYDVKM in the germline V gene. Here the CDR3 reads CASSYPGQENTEAFF. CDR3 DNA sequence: TGTGCCAGCAGCTACCCGGGACAGGAGAACACTGAAGCTTTCTTT.